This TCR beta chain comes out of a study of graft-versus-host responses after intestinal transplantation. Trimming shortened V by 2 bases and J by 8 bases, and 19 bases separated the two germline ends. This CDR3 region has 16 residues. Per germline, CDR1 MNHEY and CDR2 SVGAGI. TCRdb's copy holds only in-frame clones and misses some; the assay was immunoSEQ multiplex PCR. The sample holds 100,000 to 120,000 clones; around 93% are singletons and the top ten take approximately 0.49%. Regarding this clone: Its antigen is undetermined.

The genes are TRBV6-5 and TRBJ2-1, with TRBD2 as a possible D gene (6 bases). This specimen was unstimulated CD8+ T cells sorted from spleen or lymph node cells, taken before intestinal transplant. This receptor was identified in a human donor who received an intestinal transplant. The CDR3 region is CASSYDPGGPSDEQFF. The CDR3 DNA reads TGTGCCAGCAGTTACGACCCCGGGGGACCGTCCGATGAGCAGTTCTTC.